These 27 T cell receptor beta chains came from one sample sequenced in a study of blood T cell repertoires in COVID-19. The assay was immunoSEQ multiplex PCR, and TCRdb's table has in-frame clones only and misses some. The sample has about 190,000 clones; 65% to 85% are singletons. The sample was PBMCs or T cells enriched from blood (not recorded which). These receptors came from a woman aged 25 to 45 who had been exposed to COVID-19.

The chain employs TRBV9 and TRBJ2-1, with a weak D call TRBD2 (6 bases). The V gene's germline CDR1 is SGDLS and CDR2 YYNGEE. V was cut by 4 bases and J by 1 base, with 15 bases left in between. CDR3 length: 16 amino acids. The CDR3 region has the DNA TGTGCCAGCAGCCCCCGGGGTAGCGGTTCCTACAATGAGCAGTTCTTC. It specifies CASSPRGSGSYNEQFF.

This clone was seen a few times. The CDR3 reads CASSLGLTTREPQHF. CDR3 in DNA: TGTGCCAGCAGCTTAGGTCTAACCACCCGGGAGCCCCAGCATTTT. This chain uses TRBV7-8 with TRBJ1-5; D gene uncertain. Trimming took 1 base from V and 8 from J, leaving 15 bases between them. The CDR3 runs to 15 residues. Per germline, CDR1 SGHVS and CDR2 FQNEAQ.

This clone was seen only a few times. The chain combines TRBV5-1 with TRBJ2-3; 8 bases align to TRBD1. V lost 4 bases and J lost 6; bases outside the gene matches: 16. The germline gives CDR1 SGHRS, CDR2 YFSETQ. The CDR3 has 17 residues. The CDR3 sequence: CASSTGTGARLEDTQYF. CDR3 in DNA: TGCGCCAGCAGCACCGGGACAGGCGCCCGTTTAGAGGATACGCAGTATTTT. Variable domain in full (rest from reference TRBV5-1 and TRBJ2-3): KAGVTQTPRYLIKTRGQQVTLSCSPISGHRSVSWYQQTPGQGLQFLFEYFSETQRNKGNFPGRFSGRQFSNSRSEMNVSTLELGDSALYLCASSTGTGARLEDTQYFGPGTRLTVL.

The gene calls are TRBV19 and TRBJ1-5; 12 nucleotides line up with TRBD1. The CDR3 contains 15 residues. Germline CDR1 and CDR2: LNHDA and SQIVND (reference sequence). The trim removed 5 bases at V and 5 bases at J, leaving 4 bases unmatched. The CDR3 coding sequence is TGTGCCAGTAGTGGGACAGGGGGCTTTCATCAGCCCCAGCATTTT. Translation gives CASSGTGGFHQPQHF.

The chain recombines TRBV4-1 with TRBJ2-7; 9 bases match TRBD1. This CDR3 comprises 16 residues. V lost 3 bases, J lost 6 bases, and 12 bases stayed unmatched. CDR1 is MGHRA, CDR2 YSYEKL, per germline. The CDR3 coding sequence is TGCGCCAGCAGCCAGCCGGGACAGGGTTTTGAATCCGAGCAGTACTTC. This codes for CASSQPGQGFESEQYF.

The genes are TRBV12-5 and TRBJ1-4; D is uncertain. The germline CDR1 and CDR2 sequences are LGHNT and FRNRAP. The CDR3 is 17 residues long. V was pared by 6 bases and J by 9 bases, with 26 bases between. CDR3 bases: TGTGCTAGTGGCAGAATCACCCTCGAAGAGAGGATGAAAAAACTGTTTTTT. Its protein product is CASGRITLEERMKKLFF.

This chain uses TRBV19 with TRBJ1-3; D perhaps matches TRBD1 (5 bases). The CDR3 spans 18 residues. The germline V and J ends were trimmed by 5 bases and 0 bases, with 20 bases remaining between them. Per the germline V gene, CDR1 is LNHDA and CDR2 is SQIVND (reference sequence). CDR3 loop: CASSVAGLASDSGNTIYF. Here the CDR3 DNA reads TGTGCCAGTAGTGTAGCAGGGCTGGCGAGCGACTCTGGAAACACCATATATTTT. The full variable domain, with the rest looked up from reference TRBV19 and TRBJ1-3, is DGGITQSPKYLFRKEGQNVTLSCEQNLNHDAMYWYRQDPGQGLRLIYYSQIVNDFQKGDIAEGYSVSREKKESFPLTVTSAQKNPTAFYLCASSVAGLASDSGNTIYFGEGSWLTVV.

This sequence joins TRBV6-4 and TRBJ2-3; TRBD2 aligns across 13 bases. Germline V CDR1 and CDR2: MRHNA, SNTAGT. The V gene end was trimmed by 5 bases and the J gene end by 5 bases; junction bases not matched to a gene: 4. The CDR3 has 15 residues. The CDR3 here is CASSSRTSGGDTQYF. The CDR3, as DNA: TGTGCCAGCAGTTCCCGGACTAGCGGGGGAGATACGCAGTATTTT.

This clone occurred once. The V and J genes are TRBV25-1 and TRBJ2-1, with 12 bases that match TRBD2. Germline loops: CDR1 MGHDK, CDR2 SYGVNS. CDR3 size: 15 residues. Trimming at V came to 3 bases and at J to 11 bases, leaving 8 bases not matched to a gene. CDR3 protein: CASSDPTSGGQKQFF. As DNA, the CDR3 is TGTGCCAGCAGTGATCCGACTAGCGGGGGACAGAAGCAGTTCTTC.

The rearrangement uses TRBV6-1 and TRBJ2-2; 10 bases agree with TRBD2. Trimming at V came to 2 bases and at J to 2 bases, leaving 8 bases not matched to a gene. The CDR3 covers 18 residues. Germline values: CDR1 MNHNS, CDR2 SASEGT. CDR3: CASSERLAGASNTGELFF. CDR3 sequence (DNA): TGTGCCAGCAGTGAACGCCTAGCGGGGGCCTCTAACACCGGGGAGCTGTTTTTT.

The gene calls are TRBV6-5 and TRBJ2-7, with 10 nucleotides matching TRBD2. CDR1 MNHEY and CDR2 SVGAGI come from the germline V gene. With 6 bases clipped from V and 3 bases from J, the junction kept 2 bases outside the gene matches. This CDR3 has 13 amino acids. CDR3: CASRLAGDYEQYF. In DNA, the CDR3 is TGTGCCAGCAGGCTAGCGGGGGACTACGAGCAGTACTTC.

The rearrangement links TRBV5-1 to TRBJ2-7; weak D call: TRBD1 (5 bases). V was trimmed by 0 bases and J by 0 bases, leaving 16 bases between them. The CDR3 covers 17 residues. Germline V gene lookup returns CDR1 SGHRS and CDR2 YFSETQ. The CDR3 sequence: CASSLAPAGSSSYEQYF. The DNA for the CDR3 is TGCGCCAGCAGCTTGGCCCCGGCAGGGTCAAGCTCCTACGAGCAGTACTTC.

The V gene is TRBV2, the J gene TRBJ1-6, with TRBD1 matching over 8 bases. The trim removed 7 bases at V and 7 bases at J, leaving 3 bases unmatched. This CDR3 is built from 13 residues. Germline CDR1 reads SNHLY; CDR2 reads FYNNEI. CDR3 region: CASKTGVNSPLHF. Here the CDR3 DNA reads TGTGCCAGCAAGACAGGGGTAAATTCACCCCTCCACTTT.

The rearrangement uses TRBV7-2 and TRBJ2-3; 10 positions agree with TRBD2. The trim removed 3 bases at V and 8 bases at J, leaving 8 bases unmatched. The CDR3 contains 15 residues. Germline V gives CDR1 SGHTA, CDR2 FQGNSA. The CDR3 nucleotides are TGTGCCAGCAGCTTGCCTAGCGGGGGAAGGGGTACGCAGTATTTT. As protein: CASSLPSGGRGTQYF.

The J gene is TRBJ2-5, the V gene TRBV11-2; 13 nucleotides line up with TRBD2. The CDR3 has 16 amino acids. V lost 0 bases and J lost 9; bases outside the gene matches: 7. The germline V gene has CDR1 SGHAT and CDR2 FQNNGV. The CDR3 spells CASSLDLGTSGVAQYF. The CDR3 coding sequence is TGTGCCAGCAGCTTAGATTTGGGGACTAGCGGGGTGGCCCAGTACTTC.

V gene TRBV5-4 combines with J gene TRBJ1-6, with 8 bases lining up with TRBD1. The trim removed 2 bases at V and 6 bases at J, leaving 4 bases unmatched. Germline CDR1 reads SGHNT; CDR2 reads YYREEE (reference sequence). The CDR3 covers 15 residues. CDR3 nucleotide sequence: TGTGCCAGCAGCTTACGGGACAGGCTTAATTCACCCCTCCACTTT. Its translation is CASSLRDRLNSPLHF.

This clone has just a few counts. The gene calls are TRBV6-5 and TRBJ1-1; unclear D gene. V lost 6 bases and J lost 5, with 13 bases in between. The CDR3 spans 13 residues. CDR1 is MNHEY, CDR2 SVGAGI, per germline. CDR3 nucleotide sequence: TGTGCCAGCAGGGGCATGGGTTTGACTGAAGCTTTCTTT. Translating it yields CASRGMGLTEAFF.

The chain joins TRBV10-3 to TRBJ1-3; 7 bases line up with TRBD1. The CDR3 spans 16 residues. J lost 0 bases, V lost 6 bases, and 8 bases had no gene match. Germline V gene data show CDR1 as ENHRY and CDR2 as SYGVKD. CDR3 in DNA: TGTGCCATCAGCAAGACAGGGATAGACTCTGGAAACACCATATATTTT. Its translation: CAISKTGIDSGNTIYF.

This clone was observed a handful of times. The genes are TRBV6-2 or TRBV6-3 and TRBJ2-7; D perhaps matches TRBD1 (6 bases). Trimming shortened V by 2 bases and J by 6 bases, and 17 bases separated the two germline ends. This CDR3 has 15 amino acids. Germline V CDR1 and CDR2: MNHEY, SVGEGT. The CDR3 nucleotides read TGTGCCAGCAGTTACCGAGAACCTACAGGGTTCGAGCAGTACTTC. Translating it yields CASSYREPTGFEQYF.

The rearrangement uses TRBV30 and TRBJ2-7; maybe TRBD2 (6 bases). CDR3 size: 13 residues. Germline assignment: CDR1 GTSNPN and CDR2 SVGIG (reference sequence). CDR3 bases: TGTGCGGCGGAGGGTGAGAGGGCCTACGAGCAGTACTTC. Residues: CAAEGERAYEQYF. The variable domain in full, with the rest retrieved from reference TRBV30 and TRBJ2-7, is SQTIHQWPATLVQPVGSPLSLECTVEGTSNPNLYWYRQAAGRGLQLLFYSVGIGQISSEVPQNLSASRPQDRQFILSSKKLLLSDSGFYLCAAEGERAYEQYFGPGTRLTVT.

The gene calls are TRBV4-2 and TRBJ2-2; tentatively, D is TRBD1 (6 bases). The V end was cut by 4 bases, the J end by 3 bases, with 12 bases between. The V gene's germline CDR1 is LGHNA and CDR2 YNFKEQ. The CDR3 is made up of 15 amino acids. CDR3 protein: CASSPSNRDTGELFF. CDR3 in DNA: TGTGCCAGCAGCCCCTCAAACAGGGACACCGGGGAGCTGTTTTTT.

The CDR3 bases are TGTGCCAGCAGCTTAGTACCCAGGATAGCGGGGGCGATCACAGATACGCAGTATTTT. This sequence encodes CASSLVPRIAGAITDTQYF. The genes are TRBV11-2 and TRBJ2-3, with 9 bases identical to TRBD2. CDR1 SGHAT and CDR2 FQNNGV come from the germline V gene. The CDR3 runs to 19 residues. V gave up 1 base and J gave up 2 bases; unmatched junction bases: 13.

The V gene is TRBV29-1, the J gene TRBJ1-2, with TRBD1 matching 9 bases. J lost 3 bases, V lost 3 bases, and 2 bases had no gene match. The CDR3 has 13 amino acids. In germline, CDR1 is SQVTM, CDR2 ANQGSEA. CDR3 sequence (DNA): TGCAGCGTTGAGACAGGGGGTGACTATGGCTACACCTTC. Translated, it gives CSVETGGDYGYTF.

J is TRBJ1-2 and V is TRBV9; D unresolved. V was shortened by 3 bases and J by 4 bases, with 10 bases between the two germline ends. This CDR3 contains 13 residues. In germline, CDR1 is SGDLS, CDR2 YYNGEE. This CDR3 reads CASSALGFYGYTF. The CDR3 DNA reads as TGTGCCAGCAGCGCCCTCGGGTTCTATGGCTACACCTTC.

The chain employs TRBV5-1 and TRBJ2-2; 9 bases are a match to TRBD1. The CDR3 covers 15 residues. The ends lost 3 bases at V and 5 bases at J; junction bases unmatched: 5. Looked up from germline, CDR1 is SGHRS and CDR2 is YFSETQ. The DNA for the CDR3 is TGCGCCAGCAGCTCGACAGGGGGGAGAACCGGGGAGCTGTTTTTT. It specifies CASSSTGGRTGELFF.

The CDR3 sequence: CASSIADSKLFF. The CDR3 DNA reads TGTGCCAGTAGTATAGCTGACTCGAAACTGTTTTTT. The J gene is TRBJ1-4, the V gene TRBV19; D is unclear. Germline V gives CDR1 LNHDA, CDR2 SQIVND (reference sequence). This CDR3 has 12 amino acids. Trimming left V 1 base short and J 11 bases short, with 8 bases between.

The chain combines TRBV10-2 with TRBJ2-2; maybe TRBD2 (5 bases). V lost 5 bases and J lost 6, with 16 bases in between. This CDR3 region has 15 residues. Germline V CDR1 and CDR2: WSHSY, SAAADI. The CDR3 region is CASSRPPGVAGELFF. The DNA of the CDR3 is TGCGCCAGCAGTCGCCCTCCCGGGGTTGCCGGGGAGCTGTTTTTT.